By sample fraction, the clone carrying this T cell receptor (beta chain) is large. The target antigen is unknown. Here immunoSEQ multiplex PCR was the method, and the copy in TCRdb shows in-frame clones only, minus some. The table lists fewer than 1,500 clones, about 19% of them singletons. The data originate from a study of T cells in localized non-small cell lung cancer. Overall study results and limits: Appearance in adjacent lung was seen for a median 57 of the top 100 tumor clones. Clonality peaked in uninvolved adjacent lung rather than tumor. Heterogeneity stays possible, as sequencing covered only one tumor region.

Trimming removed 6 bases at V and 8 bases at J, with 25 bases between. CDR1 is MNHGY and CDR2 is SAAAGT in the germline V gene. The CDR3 has 16 residues. This sample comprised lung tumor tissue, obtained before any cancer treatment. The sequence came from a woman aged 40-69 years with stage I lung adenocarcinoma. This sequence joins TRBV6-8 and TRBJ1-2; D may be TRBD1 (5 bases). The DNA for the CDR3 is TGTGCCAGCAGCCTCAGATGGCCAGGGACCCTGGAAGGCTACACCTTC. Translated: CASSLRWPGTLEGYTF.